The present T cell receptor (beta chain) was sequenced within a study of T cells in lung cancer brain metastases. Study-wide context: Among the roughly 21 patients, seventeen reported tobacco use, median 40 pack-years. A median about 350 days separated primary and brain metastasis sampling.

Profiled with immunoSEQ multiplex PCR; TCRdb holds only in-frame clones, not every one. The sample carries a few thousand clones, approximately 90% recorded once. The clonotype comes from a man between 65 and 79 years old with non-small cell lung cancer. Input material: tumor tissue from the primary lung tumor.

CDR3 DNA sequence: TGTGCCAGCAGCTCGCGAGCGGGAGTTCCGGGGGATGAGCAGTTCTTC. It encodes CASSSRAGVPGDEQFF. This chain links TRBV13 with TRBJ2-1; TRBD2 matches 8 bases. The CDR3 is 16 residues long. CDR1 is PRHDT and CDR2 is FYEKMQ in the germline V gene (reference sequence). V was pared by 4 bases and J by 8 bases, with 13 bases of the junction left unmatched.